This T cell receptor beta chain was retrieved from a study of blood T cells in healthy people across ages. This clonotype was picked up a small number of times. The CDR3 runs to 12 residues. Germline CDR1 and CDR2: MGHDK and SYGVNS. V shed 4 bases and J shed 4 bases, with 5 bases lying between them. The authors ran a second PCR of roughly 6 to 12 cycles using a sample-barcoded 5' primer and a J-beta primer mix. TCRdb passed the 5' RACE reads through MiXCR, listing each CDR3 protein once. In the table there are approximately 800,000 distinct CDR3 sequences, about 55% of which are singletons. This sequence joins TRBV25-1 and TRBJ2-1, with D perhaps TRBD2 (5 bases). The TCR comes from a man aged 80 or over in good health. The sample was blood. CDR3 sequence: CASSAGYNEQFF. For the CDR3, the DNA is TGTGCCAGCAGTGCGGGGTACAATGAGCAGTTCTTC.